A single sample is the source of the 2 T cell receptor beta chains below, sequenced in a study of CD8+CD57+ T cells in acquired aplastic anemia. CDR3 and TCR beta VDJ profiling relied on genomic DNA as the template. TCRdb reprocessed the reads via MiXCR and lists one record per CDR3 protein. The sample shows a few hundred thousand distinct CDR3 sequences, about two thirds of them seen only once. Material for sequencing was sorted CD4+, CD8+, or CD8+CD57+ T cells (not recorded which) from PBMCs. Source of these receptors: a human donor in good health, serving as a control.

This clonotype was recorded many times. CDR3 bases: TGCGCCAGCAGCCAAGAAGGGTTAGGGCAGAATGGCTACACCTTC. Translated: CASSQEGLGQNGYTF. The chain couples TRBV4-3 to TRBJ1-2, with unresolved D. The CDR3 spans 15 residues. Deletions cut 0 bases from V and 6 bases from J, with 14 bases between. Germline CDR1 reads LGHNA; CDR2 reads YSLEER.

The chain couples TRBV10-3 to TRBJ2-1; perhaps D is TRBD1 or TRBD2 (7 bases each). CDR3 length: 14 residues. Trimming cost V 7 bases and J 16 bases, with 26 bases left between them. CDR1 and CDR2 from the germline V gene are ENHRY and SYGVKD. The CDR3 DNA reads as TGTGCCATCAATGGCAGGGGGGGAGGGGATCTGGACTTCTTC. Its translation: CAINGRGGGDLDFF.